One sample yielded the 16 T cell receptor beta chains listed below, sequenced in a study of T cell responses to AZD1222 COVID-19 vaccine. Assay: immunoSEQ multiplex PCR; the TCRdb copy retains only in-frame clones and omits some. This table has over 90,000 clones, less than 90% appearing once. The source material was peripheral blood, sampled on day 0 of AZD1222 vaccination. The receptors here all came from an adult in good health.

This chain connects TRBV28 to TRBJ1-5; the D gene is possibly TRBD1 (6 bases). Germline CDR1 MDHEN, CDR2 SYDVKM. The CDR3 spans 15 residues. V was pared by 6 bases and J by 0 bases, with 12 bases between. The CDR3 nucleotides are TGTGCCAGCAGAGAAGGACAGTTTAGCAATCAGCCCCAGCATTTT. This translates into CASREGQFSNQPQHF.

The chain combines TRBV12-3 or TRBV12-4 with TRBJ1-3; no firm D call. Trimming pared 7 bases from V and 3 bases from J, leaving 10 bases between. The CDR3 is made up of 13 amino acids. In DNA, the CDR3 is TGTGCCAGCACCCTAGGGCTTGGAAACACCATATATTTT. Amino acids: CASTLGLGNTIYF.

This chain links TRBV27 with TRBJ2-3; possible D gene TRBD1, 6 bases. This CDR3 has 14 residues. Germline values: CDR1 MNHEY, CDR2 SMNVEV (reference sequence). V lost 6 bases and J 0 bases, leaving 10 bases between the germline ends. In DNA form, the CDR3 reads TGTGCCAGCAGCTCGGACAGCAGCACAGATACGCAGTATTTT. It specifies CASSSDSSTDTQYF.

The J gene is TRBJ2-2, the V gene TRBV5-1; D is unresolved. This CDR3 has 15 amino acids. V was shortened by 2 bases and J by 0 bases, with 8 bases between the two germline ends. Germline V gene lookup returns CDR1 SGHRS and CDR2 YFSETQ. The CDR3 here is CASSFAPPNTGELFF. CDR3 nucleotides: TGCGCCAGCAGCTTCGCGCCTCCGAACACCGGGGAGCTGTTTTTT.

The V call is TRBV12-3 or TRBV12-4, the J call TRBJ2-7, with TRBD2 matching 8 bases. The CDR3 consists of 11 residues. V was pared by 5 bases and J by 7 bases, with 1 base of the junction left unmatched. CDR3 in DNA: TGTGCCAGCAGTCAGCGGGGGGAGCAGTACGTC. Encoded protein: CASSQRGEQYV.

This sequence joins TRBV19 and TRBJ1-6; tentative D call: TRBD1 (6 bases). Deletions cut 5 bases from V and 4 bases from J, with 9 bases between. The CDR3 contains 14 residues. Germline CDR1 reads LNHDA; CDR2 reads SQIVND (reference sequence). CDR3: CASSEDSYNSPLHF. CDR3 DNA: TGTGCCAGTAGTGAGGACAGTTATAATTCACCCCTCCACTTT. Using reference TRBV19 and TRBJ1-6 for the parts outside the CDR3, the full variable domain is DGGITQSPKYLFRKEGQNVTLSCEQNLNHDAMYWYRQDPGQGLRLIYYSQIVNDFQKGDIAEGYSVSREKKESFPLTVTSAQKNPTAFYLCASSEDSYNSPLHFGNGTRLTVT.

The chain recombines TRBV6-5 with TRBJ1-1; 9 positions match TRBD1. J gave up 6 bases and V 6 bases, and 11 bases lay outside the gene matches. The CDR3 loop spans 15 amino acids. Germline CDR1 and CDR2: MNHEY and SVGAGI. CDR3 loop: CASSSPGQGTAEAFF. In DNA form, the CDR3 reads TGTGCCAGCAGCTCCCCGGGACAGGGTACGGCTGAAGCTTTCTTT.

This clone turned up a few times. V is TRBV7-9 and J is TRBJ1-1; D unresolved. The CDR3 contains 12 residues. Germline V gives CDR1 SEHNR, CDR2 FQNEAQ (reference sequence). V was clipped by 3 bases and J by 7 bases, with 9 bases between them. The CDR3 loop is CASSFGGFEAFF. Written as DNA, the CDR3 is TGTGCCAGCAGCTTTGGCGGATTTGAAGCTTTCTTT.

The gene calls are TRBV19 and TRBJ1-5; D may be TRBD1 (6 bases). The V and J ends lost 3 bases and 1 base respectively, with 13 bases between them. This CDR3 spans 16 amino acids. Germline assignment: CDR1 LNHDA and CDR2 SQIVND (reference sequence). The CDR3 protein is CASSMGHRGSNQPQHF. The CDR3 DNA follows: TGTGCCAGTAGTATGGGACACCGTGGAAGCAATCAGCCCCAGCATTTT.

This chain joins TRBV6-2 or TRBV6-3 and TRBJ2-7, with D perhaps matching TRBD2 (6 bases). The CDR3 is made up of 16 amino acids. Trimming left V 6 bases short and J 7 bases short, with 25 bases between. CDR1 and CDR2 from the germline V gene are MNHEY and SVGEGT. CDR3 sequence (DNA): TGTGCCAGCAGCTATGCGATCGGGGGTTCATCTGGTGAGCAGTACGTC. Translating it yields CASSYAIGGSSGEQYV.

CDR3 DNA: TGCGCCAGCAGCCCATTACAGGGAATGGCTGAAGCTTTCTTT. This gives the protein CASSPLQGMAEAFF. J is TRBJ1-1 and V is TRBV5-1, with a tentative D call TRBD1 (6 bases). Germline CDR1 reads SGHRS; CDR2 reads YFSETQ. This CDR3 contains 14 residues. V lost 4 bases, J lost 6 bases, and 16 bases lay in between. Full variable domain (remainder filled in from reference TRBV5-1 and TRBJ1-1): KAGVTQTPRYLIKTRGQQVTLSCSPISGHRSVSWYQQTPGQGLQFLFEYFSETQRNKGNFPGRFSGRQFSNSRSEMNVSTLELGDSALYLCASSPLQGMAEAFFGQGTRLTVV.

This clone was detected a few times. CDR3: CASSGPPSTSTDTQYF. The CDR3 DNA sequence: TGTGCCAGCAGTGGACCCCCATCAACTAGCACAGATACGCAGTATTTT. The chain carries TRBV2 and TRBJ2-3; the D is unclear. Germline lookup yields CDR1 SNHLY and CDR2 FYNNEI. V lost 4 bases and J lost 0, with 14 bases in between. The CDR3 has 16 amino acids. The full variable domain, in which reference TRBV2 and TRBJ2-3 provide the parts outside the CDR3, is EPEVTQTPSHQVTQMGQEVILRCVPISNHLYFYWYRQILGQKVEFLVSFYNNEISEKSEIFDDQFSVERPDGSNFTLKIRSTKLEDSAMYFCASSGPPSTSTDTQYFGPGTRLTVL.

CDR3 DNA sequence: TGTGCCACCAGTGATAATCCTCGGACAGGGGCATCAGCTTTCTTT. It yields the protein CATSDNPRTGASAFF. V usage is TRBV24-1 and J usage is TRBJ1-1, with TRBD1 matching 9 bases. The V gene's germline CDR1 is KGHDR and CDR2 SFDVKD. V lost 3 bases, J lost 10 bases, and 11 bases stayed unmatched. The CDR3 runs 15 residues.

By sample share, this clone is medium-sized. This chain links TRBV3-1 (or the pseudogene TRBV3-2) with TRBJ2-1; D gene unclear. This CDR3 contains 14 residues. V lost 7 bases to trimming and J lost 8 bases, with 18 bases between them. Germline loops: CDR1 LGHDT, CDR2 YNNKEL (reference sequence). The CDR3 here is CASTDPMGGHEQFF. DNA of the CDR3: TGTGCCAGCACCGACCCGATGGGCGGCCATGAGCAGTTCTTC.

This chain uses TRBV5-6 with TRBJ2-1; 9 bases are shared with TRBD2. Germline V gene sequence: CDR1 SGHDT, CDR2 YYEEEE. The V segment lost 4 bases and the J segment 9 bases; nucleotides outside the gene matches: 11. The CDR3 covers 15 residues. The CDR3 nucleotides read TGTGCCAGCAGCCCCCTGGAACTAGCGGGCGGTGAGCAGTTCTTC. Amino acid sequence: CASSPLELAGGEQFF. The full variable domain, its missing parts supplied by reference TRBV5-6 and TRBJ2-1, is DAGVTQSPTHLIKTRGQQVTLRCSPKSGHDTVSWYQQALGQGPQFIFQYYEEEERQRGNFPDRFSGHQFPNYSSELNVNALLLGDSALYLCASSPLELAGGEQFFGPGTRLTVL.

V gene TRBV7-9 combines with J gene TRBJ2-3; 7 positions match TRBD2. The V and J ends lost 0 bases and 1 base, in that order; junction bases with no gene match: 7. CDR1 SEHNR and CDR2 FQNEAQ come from the germline V gene (reference sequence). This CDR3 spans 17 amino acids. The CDR3 loop is CASSLAASGAGTDTQYF. The CDR3 coding sequence is TGTGCCAGCAGCTTAGCGGCCAGCGGGGCGGGCACAGATACGCAGTATTTT.